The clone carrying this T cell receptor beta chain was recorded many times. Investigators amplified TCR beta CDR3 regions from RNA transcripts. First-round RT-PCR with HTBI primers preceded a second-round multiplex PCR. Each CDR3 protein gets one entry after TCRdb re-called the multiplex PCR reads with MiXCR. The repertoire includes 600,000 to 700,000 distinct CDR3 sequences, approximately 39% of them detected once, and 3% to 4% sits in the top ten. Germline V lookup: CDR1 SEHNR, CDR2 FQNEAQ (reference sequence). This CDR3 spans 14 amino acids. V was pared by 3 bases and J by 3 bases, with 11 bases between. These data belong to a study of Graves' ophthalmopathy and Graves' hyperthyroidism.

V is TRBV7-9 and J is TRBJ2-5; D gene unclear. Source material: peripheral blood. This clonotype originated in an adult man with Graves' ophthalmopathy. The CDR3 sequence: CASSLVSTKETQYF. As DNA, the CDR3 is TGTGCCAGCAGCTTGGTCTCCACCAAAGAGACCCAGTACTTC. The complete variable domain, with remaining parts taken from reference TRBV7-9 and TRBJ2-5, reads DTGVSQNPRHKITKRGQNVTFRCDPISEHNRLYWYRQTLGQGPEFLTYFQNEAQLEKSRLLSDRFSAERPKGSFSTLEIQRTEQGDSAMYLCASSLVSTKETQYFGPGTRLLVL.